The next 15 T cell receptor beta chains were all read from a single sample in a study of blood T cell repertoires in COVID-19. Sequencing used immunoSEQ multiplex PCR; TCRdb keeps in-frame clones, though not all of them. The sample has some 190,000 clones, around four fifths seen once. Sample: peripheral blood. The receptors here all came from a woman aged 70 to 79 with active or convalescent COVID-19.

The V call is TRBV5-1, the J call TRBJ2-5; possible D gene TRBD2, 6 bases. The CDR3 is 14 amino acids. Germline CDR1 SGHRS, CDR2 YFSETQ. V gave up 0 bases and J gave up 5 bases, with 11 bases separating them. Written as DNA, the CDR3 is TGCGCCAGCAGCTTGGACCTCAGCGGGGAGACCCAGTACTTC. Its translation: CASSLDLSGETQYF. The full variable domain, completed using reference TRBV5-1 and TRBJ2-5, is KAGVTQTPRYLIKTRGQQVTLSCSPISGHRSVSWYQQTPGQGLQFLFEYFSETQRNKGNFPGRFSGRQFSNSRSEMNVSTLELGDSALYLCASSLDLSGETQYFGPGTRLLVL.

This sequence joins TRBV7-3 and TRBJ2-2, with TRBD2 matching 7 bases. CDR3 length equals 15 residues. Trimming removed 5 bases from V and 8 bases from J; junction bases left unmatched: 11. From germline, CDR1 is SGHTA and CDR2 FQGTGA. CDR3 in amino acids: CASSQERPGRGELFF. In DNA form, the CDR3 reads TGTGCCAGCAGCCAAGAACGGCCCGGGAGGGGGGAGCTGTTTTTT.

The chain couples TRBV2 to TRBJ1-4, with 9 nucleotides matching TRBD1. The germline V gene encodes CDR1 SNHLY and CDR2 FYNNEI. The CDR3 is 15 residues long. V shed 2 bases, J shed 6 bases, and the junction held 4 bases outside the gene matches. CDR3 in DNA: TGTGCCAGCAGTGAAAATTGGACAGGGGATGAAAAACTGTTTTTT. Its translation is CASSENWTGDEKLFF.

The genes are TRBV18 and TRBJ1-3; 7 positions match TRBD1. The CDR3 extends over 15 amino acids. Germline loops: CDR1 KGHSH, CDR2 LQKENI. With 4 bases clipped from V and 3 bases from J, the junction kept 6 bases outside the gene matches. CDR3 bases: TGTGCCAGCTCACTTACCGGGACAGATGGAAACACCATATATTTT. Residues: CASSLTGTDGNTIYF.

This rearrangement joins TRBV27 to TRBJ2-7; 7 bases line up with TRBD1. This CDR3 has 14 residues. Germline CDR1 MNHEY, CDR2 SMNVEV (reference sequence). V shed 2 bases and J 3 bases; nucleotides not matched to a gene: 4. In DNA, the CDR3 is TGTGCCAGCAGTTTAACAGGGGAAATCTACGAGCAGTACTTC. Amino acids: CASSLTGEIYEQYF.

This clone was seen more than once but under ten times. The CDR3 sequence: CASSVVTGAYEQFF. DNA of the CDR3: TGTGCCAGCAGCGTAGTGACAGGGGCATATGAGCAGTTCTTC. The chain couples TRBV9 to TRBJ2-1; 8 positions match TRBD1. The ends lost 0 bases at V and 8 bases at J; junction bases unmatched: 4. The CDR3 length is 14 residues. CDR1 is SGDLS, CDR2 YYNGEE, per germline.

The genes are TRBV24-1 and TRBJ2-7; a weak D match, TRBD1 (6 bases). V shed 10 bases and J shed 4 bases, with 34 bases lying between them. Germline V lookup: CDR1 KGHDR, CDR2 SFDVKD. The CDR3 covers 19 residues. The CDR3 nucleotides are TGTGCCACTAAAGAAACTGAGATCCCGGGACACCATACCACTTACGAGCAGTACTTC. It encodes CATKETEIPGHHTTYEQYF.

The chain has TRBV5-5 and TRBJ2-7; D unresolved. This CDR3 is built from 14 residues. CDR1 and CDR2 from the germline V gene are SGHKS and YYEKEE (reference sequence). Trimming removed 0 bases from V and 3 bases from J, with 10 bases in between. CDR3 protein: CASSLVVQNYEQYF. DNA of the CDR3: TGTGCCAGCAGCTTGGTTGTACAGAACTACGAGCAGTACTTC. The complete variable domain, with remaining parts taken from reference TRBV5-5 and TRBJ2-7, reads DAGVTQSPTHLIKTRGQQVTLRCSPISGHKSVSWYQQVLGQGPQFIFQYYEKEERGRGNFPDRFSARQFPNYSSELNVNALLLGDSALYLCASSLVVQNYEQYFGPGTRLTVT.

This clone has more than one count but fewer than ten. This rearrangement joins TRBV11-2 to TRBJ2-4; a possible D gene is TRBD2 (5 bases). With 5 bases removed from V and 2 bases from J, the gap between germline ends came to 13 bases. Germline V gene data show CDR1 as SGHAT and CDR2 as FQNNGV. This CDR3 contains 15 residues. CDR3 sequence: CASSARGVSKNIQYF. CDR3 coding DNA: TGTGCCAGCAGCGCCCGGGGAGTGTCCAAAAACATTCAGTACTTC. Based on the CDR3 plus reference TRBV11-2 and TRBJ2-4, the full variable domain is EAGVAQSPRYKIIEKRQSVAFWCNPISGHATLYWYQQILGQGPKLLIQFQNNGVVDDSQLPKDRFSAERLKGVDSTLKIQPAKLEDSAVYLCASSARGVSKNIQYFGAGTRLSVL.

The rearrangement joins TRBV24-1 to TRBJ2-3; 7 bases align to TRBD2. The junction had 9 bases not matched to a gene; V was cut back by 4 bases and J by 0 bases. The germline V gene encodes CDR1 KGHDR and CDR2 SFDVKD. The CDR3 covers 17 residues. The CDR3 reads CATSDPTLAASTDTQYF. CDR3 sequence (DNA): TGTGCCACCAGTGACCCCACTCTAGCGGCGAGCACAGATACGCAGTATTTT.

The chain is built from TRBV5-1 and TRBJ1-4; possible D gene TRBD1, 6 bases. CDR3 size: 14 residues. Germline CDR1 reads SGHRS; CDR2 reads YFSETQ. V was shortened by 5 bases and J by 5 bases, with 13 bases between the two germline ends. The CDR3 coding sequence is TGCGCCAGCAGGTCAGGGGCCGCGAATGAAAAACTGTTTTTT. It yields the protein CASRSGAANEKLFF.

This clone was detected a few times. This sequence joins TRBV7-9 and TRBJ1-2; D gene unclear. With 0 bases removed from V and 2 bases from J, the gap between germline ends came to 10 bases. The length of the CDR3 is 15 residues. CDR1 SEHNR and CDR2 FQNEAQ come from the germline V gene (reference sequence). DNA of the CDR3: TGTGCCAGCAGCTTAGCGCGCGGGGAGAACTATGGCTACACCTTC. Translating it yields CASSLARGENYGYTF.

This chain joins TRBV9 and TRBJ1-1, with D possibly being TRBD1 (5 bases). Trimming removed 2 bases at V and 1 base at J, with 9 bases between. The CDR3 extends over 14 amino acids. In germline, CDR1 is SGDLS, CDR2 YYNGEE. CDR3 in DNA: TGTGCCAGCAGCGTGGGGCACCCGAACACTGAAGCTTTCTTT. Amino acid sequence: CASSVGHPNTEAFF.

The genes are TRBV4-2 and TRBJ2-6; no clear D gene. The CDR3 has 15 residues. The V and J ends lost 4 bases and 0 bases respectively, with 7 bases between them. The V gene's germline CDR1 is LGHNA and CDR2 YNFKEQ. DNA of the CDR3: TGTGCCAGCAGCCTGTCTTCCTCTGGGGCCAACGTCCTGACTTTC. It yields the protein CASSLSSSGANVLTF.

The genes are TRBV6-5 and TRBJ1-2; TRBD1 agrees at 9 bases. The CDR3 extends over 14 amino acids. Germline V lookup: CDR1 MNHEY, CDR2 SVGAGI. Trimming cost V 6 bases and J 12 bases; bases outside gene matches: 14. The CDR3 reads CASRTTGQGTGDTF. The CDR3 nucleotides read TGTGCCAGCAGGACTACGGGACAGGGAACAGGAGACACCTTC.